One and the same sample provided the 2 T cell receptor beta chains below, sequenced in a study of T cells in Graves' hyperthyroidism and ophthalmopathy. Regions amplified from RNA transcripts were the TCR beta CDR3 regions. First-round RT-PCR of the TCR CDR3 relied on the HTBI primer set. TCRdb reanalysed the multiplex PCR reads using MiXCR and keeps one entry per CDR3 protein. The table has about 740,000 distinct CDR3 sequences, 14% seen once; the top ten hold more than 8.5%. Sample: blood. These receptors were taken from a woman under 30 with Graves' hyperthyroidism.

The sample holds many counts of this clonotype. The chain is built from TRBV6-2 or TRBV6-3 and TRBJ2-2; 7 positions match TRBD2. After removal of 6 bases from V and 7 bases from J, the junction contained 14 bases not matched to a gene. The CDR3 runs to 16 residues. Germline V gene lookup returns CDR1 MNHEY and CDR2 SVGEGT. This CDR3 reads CASRRLLAGANGELFF. The DNA for the CDR3 is TGTGCCAGCAGGAGGCTACTCGCGGGAGCTAACGGGGAGCTGTTTTTT.

The chain recombines TRBV11-2 with TRBJ2-1, with D tentatively TRBD1 (7 bases). This CDR3 has 13 amino acids. Germline CDR1 SGHAT, CDR2 FQNNGV. V was clipped by 7 bases and J by 8 bases, with 15 bases between them. The CDR3 sequence: CASTPGGWDEQFF. In DNA, the CDR3 is TGTGCCAGCACCCCAGGGGGGTGGGATGAGCAGTTCTTC.